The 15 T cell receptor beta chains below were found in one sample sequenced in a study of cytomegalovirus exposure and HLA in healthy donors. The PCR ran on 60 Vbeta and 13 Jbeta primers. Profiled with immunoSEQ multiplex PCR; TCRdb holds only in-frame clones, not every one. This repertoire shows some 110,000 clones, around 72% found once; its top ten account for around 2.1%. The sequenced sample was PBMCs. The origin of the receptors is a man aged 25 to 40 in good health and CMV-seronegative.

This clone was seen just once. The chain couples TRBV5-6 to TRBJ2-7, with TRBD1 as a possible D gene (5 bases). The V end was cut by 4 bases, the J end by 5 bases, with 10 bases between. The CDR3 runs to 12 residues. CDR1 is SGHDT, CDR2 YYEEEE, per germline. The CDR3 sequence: CASSPGQDEQYF. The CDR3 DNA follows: TGTGCCAGCAGCCCAGGACAAGACGAGCAGTACTTC.

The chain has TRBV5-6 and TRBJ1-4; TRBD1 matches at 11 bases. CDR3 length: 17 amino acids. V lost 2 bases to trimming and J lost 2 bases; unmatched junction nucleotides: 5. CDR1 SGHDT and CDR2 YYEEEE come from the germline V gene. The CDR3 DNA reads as TGTGCCAGCAGCTTAGGGGACAGGGGGGCGACTAATGAAAAACTGTTTTTT. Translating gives CASSLGDRGATNEKLFF.

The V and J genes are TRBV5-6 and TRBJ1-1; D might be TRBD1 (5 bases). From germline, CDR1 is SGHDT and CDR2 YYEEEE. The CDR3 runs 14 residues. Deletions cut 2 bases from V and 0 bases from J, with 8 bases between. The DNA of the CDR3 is TGTGCCAGCAGCTTCTGGGGCATGAACACTGAAGCTTTCTTT. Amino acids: CASSFWGMNTEAFF.

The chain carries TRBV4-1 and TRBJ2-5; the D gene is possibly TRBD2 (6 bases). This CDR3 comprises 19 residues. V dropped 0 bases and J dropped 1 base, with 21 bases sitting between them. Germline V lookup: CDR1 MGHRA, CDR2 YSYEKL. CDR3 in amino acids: CASSQDGSSIGRTQETQYF. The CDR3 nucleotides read TGCGCCAGCAGCCAAGATGGGTCTAGTATTGGGAGGACCCAAGAGACCCAGTACTTC.

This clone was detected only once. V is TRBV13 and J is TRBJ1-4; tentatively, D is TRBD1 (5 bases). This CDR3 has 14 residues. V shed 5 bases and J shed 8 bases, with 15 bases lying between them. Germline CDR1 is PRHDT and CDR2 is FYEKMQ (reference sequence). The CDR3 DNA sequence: TGTGCCAGCAGCCAGGGCCCAGGAGGGGAAAAACTGTTTTTT. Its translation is CASSQGPGGEKLFF.

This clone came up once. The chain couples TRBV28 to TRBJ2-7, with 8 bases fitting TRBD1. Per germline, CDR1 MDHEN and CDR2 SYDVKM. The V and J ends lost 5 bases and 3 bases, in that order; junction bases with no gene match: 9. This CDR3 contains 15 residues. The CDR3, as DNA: TGTGCCAGCAGTCTATCAGGGGGCGGTTTCTACGAGCAGTACTTC. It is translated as CASSLSGGGFYEQYF.

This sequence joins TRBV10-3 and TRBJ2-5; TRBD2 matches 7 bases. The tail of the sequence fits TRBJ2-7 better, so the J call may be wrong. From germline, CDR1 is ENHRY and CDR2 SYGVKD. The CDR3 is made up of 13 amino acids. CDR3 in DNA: TGTGCCACTACTAGCGTCGGAATCTACGAGCAGTACTTC. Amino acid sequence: CATTSVGIYEQYF.

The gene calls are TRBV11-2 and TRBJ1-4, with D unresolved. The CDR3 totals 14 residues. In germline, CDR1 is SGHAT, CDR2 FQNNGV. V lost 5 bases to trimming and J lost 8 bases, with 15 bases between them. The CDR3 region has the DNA TGTGCCAGCAGCCGTATCTCCCCTCAGGAAAAACTGTTTTTT. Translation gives CASSRISPQEKLFF.

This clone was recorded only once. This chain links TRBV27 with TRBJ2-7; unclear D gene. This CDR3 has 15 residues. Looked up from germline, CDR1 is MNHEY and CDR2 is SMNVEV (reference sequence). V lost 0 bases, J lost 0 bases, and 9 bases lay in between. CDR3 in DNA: TGTGCCAGCAGTTTATCGGCCCTTACCTCCTACGAGCAGTACTTC. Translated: CASSLSALTSYEQYF.

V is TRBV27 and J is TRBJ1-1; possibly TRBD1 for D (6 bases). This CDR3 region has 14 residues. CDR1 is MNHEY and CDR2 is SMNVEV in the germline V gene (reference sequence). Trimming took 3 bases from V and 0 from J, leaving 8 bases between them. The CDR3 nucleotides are TGTGCCAGCAGTTTTGGACAGATGAACACTGAAGCTTTCTTT. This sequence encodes CASSFGQMNTEAFF.

The CDR3 here is CSVSRQGSTDTGELFF. CDR3 DNA: TGCAGCGTTTCACGACAGGGATCTACCGACACCGGGGAGCTGTTTTTT. J is TRBJ2-2 and V is TRBV29-1; 7 bases agree with TRBD1. The CDR3 covers 16 residues. V trimming: 5 bases; J trimming: 3 bases; junction bases outside the gene matches: 12. Germline V gene sequence: CDR1 SQVTM, CDR2 ANQGSEA.

In DNA form, the CDR3 reads TGCGCCAGCAGCCTGGGACAGGGAGATGGCTACACCTTC. Translating it yields CASSLGQGDGYTF. The chain has TRBV5-1 and TRBJ1-2; 9 bases are shared with TRBD1. From germline, CDR1 is SGHRS and CDR2 YFSETQ. The length of the CDR3 is 13 residues. The J segment lost 6 bases and the V segment lost 4 bases, leaving 4 bases of the junction unmatched. The full variable domain, with the rest looked up from reference TRBV5-1 and TRBJ1-2, is KAGVTQTPRYLIKTRGQQVTLSCSPISGHRSVSWYQQTPGQGLQFLFEYFSETQRNKGNFPGRFSGRQFSNSRSEMNVSTLELGDSALYLCASSLGQGDGYTFGSGTRLTVV.

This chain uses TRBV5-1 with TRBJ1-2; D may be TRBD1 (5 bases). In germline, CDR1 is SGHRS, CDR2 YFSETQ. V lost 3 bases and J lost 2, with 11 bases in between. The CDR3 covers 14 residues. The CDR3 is CASSYGSGNYGYTF. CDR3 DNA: TGCGCCAGCAGCTATGGGTCAGGGAACTATGGCTACACCTTC.

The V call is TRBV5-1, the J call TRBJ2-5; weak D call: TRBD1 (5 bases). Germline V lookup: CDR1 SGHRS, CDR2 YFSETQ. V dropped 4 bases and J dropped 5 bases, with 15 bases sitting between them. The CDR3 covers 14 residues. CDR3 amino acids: CASSPDLGRETQYF. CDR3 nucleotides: TGCGCCAGCAGCCCGGATTTGGGGCGGGAGACCCAGTACTTC.

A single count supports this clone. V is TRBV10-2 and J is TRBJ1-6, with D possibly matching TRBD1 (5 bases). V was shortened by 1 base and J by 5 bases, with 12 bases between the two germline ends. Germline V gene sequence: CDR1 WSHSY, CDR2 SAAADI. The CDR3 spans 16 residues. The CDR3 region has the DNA TGCGCCAGCAGTGAGTTCGGGGGAGGGAATAATTCACCCCTCCACTTT. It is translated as CASSEFGGGNNSPLHF.